The rows below give T cell receptor beta chains drawn from one sample of a study of blood T cells in healthy people across ages. MiXCR, run by TCRdb on the 5' RACE reads, gives a single entry per CDR3 protein. Among under 1,000,000 distinct CDR3 sequences, about half were seen once, and the ten largest hold 15% to 20%. Sequenced: blood. All receptors derive from a man at least 80 years old in good health. The CDR3 runs from the conserved cysteine through the conserved F or W. D genes are given only for firm matches. Clone size is shown for a subset of rows, as once, few, many or a class of expanded clone.

D: .; V: TRBV5-1; J: TRBJ2-6; size: once; CDR3: CASSLRRIQGPGASVLTF; DNA: TGCGCCAGCAGCTTACGCCGGATCCAAGGCCCTGGGGCCAGCGTCCTGACTTTC
D: .; V: TRBV20-1; J: TRBJ2-7; size: .; CDR3: CSTLGLGTYEQYF; DNA: TGCAGTACGCTCGGGTTGGGGACCTACGAGCAGTACTTC
D: TRBD1; V: TRBV28; J: TRBJ2-2; size: few; CDR3: CASSFSGGNTGELFF; DNA: TGTGCCAGCAGTTTTTCAGGGGGCAACACCGGGGAGCTGTTTTTT
D: TRBD1; V: TRBV20-1; J: TRBJ2-5; size: few; CDR3: CSARDPGQGSDEQYF; DNA: TGCAGTGCTAGAGATCCGGGACAGGGGTCGGATGAGCAGTACTTC
D: .; V: TRBV6-5; J: TRBJ2-1; size: .; CDR3: CASFGAGEQFF; DNA: TGTGCCAGCTTCGGGGCTGGTGAGCAGTTCTTC
D: TRBD2; V: TRBV7-2; J: TRBJ2-5; size: .; CDR3: CASSSSGAGYQETQYF; DNA: TGTGCCAGCAGCTCTAGTGGAGCGGGGTACCAAGAGACCCAGTACTTC
D: .; V: TRBV6-4; J: TRBJ2-3; size: .; CDR3: CARPVSHDTQYF; DNA: TGTGCCAGACCCGTTTCGCACGATACGCAGTATTTT
D: TRBD1; V: TRBV19; J: TRBJ1-5; size: .; CDR3: CASRSEGAIRQPQHF; DNA: TGTGCCAGTAGATCCGAGGGGGCTATCAGACAGCCCCAGCATTTT
D: TRBD1; V: TRBV20-1; J: TRBJ2-4; size: few; CDR3: CSATTGGKNIQYF; DNA: TGCAGTGCTACCACAGGGGGCAAAAACATTCAGTACTTC
D: TRBD1; V: TRBV20-1; J: TRBJ1-2; size: .; CDR3: CSARAPRGRGGYTF; DNA: TGCAGTGCTAGAGCGCCCAGGGGGCGCGGTGGCTACACCTTC
D: TRBD2; V: TRBV7-2; J: TRBJ2-3; size: many; CDR3: CASSLYPPGGSGDTQYF; DNA: TGTGCCAGCAGCTTATACCCCCCGGGCGGGAGTGGGGATACGCAGTATTTT
D: .; V: TRBV6-6; J: TRBJ2-3; size: .; CDR3: CASSYGGTDTQYF; DNA: TGTGCCAGCAGTTACGGGGGCACAGATACGCAGTATTTT
D: .; V: TRBV7-9; J: TRBJ1-1; size: .; CDR3: CASSLASTNTEAFF; DNA: TGTGCCAGCAGCTTAGCCAGCACGAACACTGAAGCTTTCTTT
D: .; V: TRBV29-1; J: TRBJ2-4; size: .; CDR3: CSVSSESGYIQYF; DNA: TGCAGCGTGTCCTCGGAGAGTGGATACATTCAGTACTTC
D: .; V: TRBV12-3/TRBV12-4; J: TRBJ1-1; size: once; CDR3: CATGLDRHTEAFF; DNA: TGTGCCACCGGTCTTGACCGCCACACTGAAGCTTTCTTT
D: TRBD2; V: TRBV7-2; J: TRBJ2-7; size: few; CDR3: CASSSLAGGPNEQYF; DNA: TGTGCCAGCAGCTCACTAGCGGGAGGGCCCAACGAGCAGTACTTC
D: .; V: TRBV20-1; J: TRBJ1-5; size: few; CDR3: CSARGQRNQPQHF; DNA: TGCAGTGCTAGAGGACAAAGGAATCAGCCCCAGCATTTT
D: TRBD1; V: TRBV20-1; J: TRBJ2-1; size: .; CDR3: CSARPGQGRNEQFF; DNA: TGCAGTGCTAGACCAGGACAGGGAAGGAATGAGCAGTTCTTC
D: .; V: TRBV30; J: TRBJ2-7; size: many; CDR3: CAWSSGRSYEQYF; DNA: TGTGCCTGGAGCAGTGGCAGGTCCTACGAGCAGTACTTC
D: .; V: TRBV6-2/TRBV6-3; J: TRBJ2-7; size: .; CDR3: CASALGRARIQGYEQYF; DNA: TGTGCCAGCGCATTAGGCAGGGCACGGATTCAGGGCTACGAGCAGTACTTC
D: .; V: TRBV7-2; J: TRBJ1-4; size: .; CDR3: CASSQRTAINEKLFF; DNA: TGTGCCAGCAGCCAACGGACCGCTATTAATGAAAAACTGTTTTTT
D: .; V: TRBV20-1; J: TRBJ2-1; size: .; CDR3: CSARTDRETQFF; DNA: TGCAGTGCTAGGACCGACCGGGAGACCCAGTTCTTC
D: TRBD2; V: TRBV29-1; J: TRBJ2-7; size: few; CDR3: CSVRTSWYEQYF; DNA: TGCAGCGTGCGGACTAGCTGGTACGAGCAGTACTTC
D: .; V: TRBV20-1; J: TRBJ2-7; size: .; CDR3: CSARGEDGKQYF; DNA: TGCAGTGCTAGAGGGGAGGATGGCAAGCAGTACTTC
D: .; V: TRBV24-1; J: TRBJ2-1; size: once; CDR3: CATSDSGRGRHNEQFF; DNA: TGTGCCACCAGTGATTCGGGGAGAGGCCGGCACAATGAGCAGTTCTTC
D: TRBD2; V: TRBV5-4; J: TRBJ2-7; size: few; CDR3: CASSFSGTSFEQYF; DNA: TGTGCCAGCAGCTTTAGCGGGACAAGTTTCGAGCAGTACTTC
D: TRBD2; V: TRBV14; J: TRBJ2-7; size: once; CDR3: CASSQETGTSGRHNEQYF; DNA: TGTGCCAGCAGCCAAGAGACCGGGACTAGCGGGAGACATAATGAGCAGTACTTC
D: .; V: TRBV28; J: TRBJ2-5; size: .; CDR3: CASSSPGGPTETQYF; DNA: TGTGCCAGCAGTTCCCCGGGTGGCCCGACAGAGACCCAGTACTTC
D: TRBD2; V: TRBV7-9; J: TRBJ2-1; size: .; CDR3: CASSLSGGTNEQFF; DNA: TGTGCCAGCAGCTTAAGCGGGGGGACAAATGAGCAGTTCTTC
D: TRBD1; V: TRBV4-3; J: TRBJ1-1; size: many; CDR3: CASSDRDRGAFF; DNA: TGCGCCAGCAGCGACCGGGACAGGGGAGCTTTCTTT
D: TRBD2; V: TRBV28; J: TRBJ2-5; size: .; CDR3: CASSWAGLAGESNLNEQYF; DNA: TGTGCCAGCAGTTGGGCGGGACTAGCGGGAGAGTCGAACCTCAATGAGCAGTACTTC
D: .; V: TRBV7-2; J: TRBJ2-1; size: .; CDR3: CASSLVGRTIYNEQFF; DNA: TGTGCCAGCAGCTTAGTAGGTAGGACTATCTACAATGAGCAGTTCTTC
D: .; V: TRBV9; J: TRBJ2-7; size: few; CDR3: CASSVGGAEPYEQYF; DNA: TGTGCCAGCAGCGTAGGAGGGGCTGAGCCTTACGAGCAGTACTTC
D: .; V: TRBV3-1; J: TRBJ2-5; size: .; CDR3: CASSQDGGYQETQYF; DNA: TGTGCCAGCAGCCAAGATGGGGGCTACCAAGAGACCCAGTACTTC
D: TRBD1; V: TRBV6-1; J: TRBJ2-6; size: few; CDR3: CASGPPGQGISGANVLTF; DNA: TGTGCCAGCGGGCCTCCGGGACAGGGTATCTCTGGGGCCAACGTCCTGACTTTC
D: .; V: TRBV27; J: TRBJ2-5; size: .; CDR3: CASSLNWETQYF; DNA: TGTGCCAGCAGCTTAAACTGGGAGACCCAGTACTTC
D: TRBD2; V: TRBV24-1; J: TRBJ2-2; size: .; CDR3: CATGRAGEGTGELFF; DNA: TGTGCCACAGGGCGAGCGGGAGAAGGAACCGGGGAGCTGTTTTTT
D: TRBD1; V: TRBV12-5; J: TRBJ2-5; size: few; CDR3: CASGPKTGFMETQYF; DNA: TGTGCTAGTGGTCCTAAGACAGGGTTTATGGAGACCCAGTACTTC
D: TRBD2; V: TRBV20-1; J: TRBJ2-1; size: .; CDR3: CSAAGAGSEQFF; DNA: TGCAGTGCGGCGGGAGCGGGCAGTGAGCAGTTCTTC
D: .; V: TRBV5-1; J: TRBJ2-1; size: .; CDR3: CASSLGASYYNEQFF; DNA: TGCGCCAGCAGCTTGGGAGCTAGCTACTACAATGAGCAGTTCTTC
D: .; V: TRBV2; J: TRBJ1-6; size: .; CDR3: CASSVKAGYSPLHF; DNA: TGTGCCAGCAGTGTGAAGGCGGGGTATTCACCCCTCCACTTT
D: .; V: TRBV28; J: TRBJ2-7; size: .; CDR3: CASSPIGLYEQYF; DNA: TGTGCCAGCAGTCCAATAGGTTTGTACGAGCAGTACTTC
D: .; V: TRBV7-8; J: TRBJ2-1; size: few; CDR3: CASSLEEFWTKNNEQFF; DNA: TGTGCCAGCAGCTTAGAGGAGTTCTGGACCAAAAACAATGAGCAGTTCTTC